This T cell receptor beta chain was sequenced during a study of shared T cell receptors in the human thymus. Profiling relied on immunoSEQ multiplex PCR, and the TCRdb table lists in-frame clones only, not all of them. The table records over 450,000 clones, around 78% of them present only once. Separately, the same data were catalogued under a study of human thymus T cells. That work adds: Donors consisted of healthy Finnish infants (having corrective surgery for congenital heart defects). Resections that were taken during corrective heart surgery supplied the thymus tissue.

The specimen was thymocytes. This receptor was obtained from a boy under two years old with a congenital heart defect.

The CDR3 loop reads CASSSGPSEGYEQYF. The DNA of the CDR3 is TGTGCCAGCAGCTCAGGGCCTAGCGAGGGCTACGAGCAGTACTTC. The chain combines TRBV7-8 with TRBJ2-7; a possible D gene is TRBD2 (6 bases). The CDR3 sequence is 15 residues long. CDR1 SGHVS and CDR2 FQNEAQ come from the germline V gene. V was cut by 4 bases and J by 3 bases, with 16 bases left in between.